These T cell receptor beta chains were read from a single sample in a study of T-cell memory formation after mild COVID-19. TCRdb re-called the 5' RACE reads with MiXCR, one entry per CDR3 protein. The sample comprises 50,000 or so distinct CDR3 sequences, approximately 9% of which are singletons, and roughly 10% rests with the top ten. The sequenced sample consisted of PBMCs or a T cell subset sorted from them (not recorded which). These receptors were collected from an adult woman who had mild COVID-19 (a few samples of this study predate the infection). Cell type and time point are not known. CDR3s include the opening cysteine and the closing phenylalanine or tryptophan. A D gene is named only where the DNA matches it firmly. Clone size, where shown, is once, few, many, or a class for clones that have expanded.

clone size	V gene	J gene	CDR3 length	D gene	CDR3 DNA	CDR3 protein
few	TRBV5-1	TRBJ2-1	16	NA	TGCGCCAGCAGCTTGACAGGATATACTTCCTACAATGAGCAGTTCTTC	CASSLTGYTSYNEQFF
NA	TRBV11-2	TRBJ1-6	16	NA	TGTGCCAGCAGCTTAGCAGCCACAGTCTATAATTCACCCCTCCACTTT	CASSLAATVYNSPLHF
NA	TRBV12-3/TRBV12-4	TRBJ2-7	12	NA	TGTGCCAGCAGCACTCACCCCTACGAGCAGTACTTC	CASSTHPYEQYF
NA	TRBV24-1	TRBJ2-3	13	NA	TGTGCCACCCAGACGGAGGGGACAGATACGCAGTATTTT	CATQTEGTDTQYF
NA	TRBV20-1	TRBJ1-1	14	TRBD1	TGCAGTGCCCGGAACCAGGGGGAGGTATCTGAAGCTTTCTTT	CSARNQGEVSEAFF
few	TRBV7-6	TRBJ2-1	15	NA	TGTGCCAGCAGCCGCCGGCTAGCCGGGAACGATGAGCAGTTCTTC	CASSRRLAGNDEQFF
NA	TRBV27	TRBJ2-1	13	NA	TGTGCCAGCAGCACACTAGGGCACAATGAGCAGTTCTTC	CASSTLGHNEQFF
NA	TRBV7-3	TRBJ2-1	17	NA	TGTGCCAGCAGCCGGAGGTCGGGGCAGGAAACCTACAATGAGCAGTTCTTC	CASSRRSGQETYNEQFF
many	TRBV5-1	TRBJ2-3	14	TRBD2	TGCGCCAGCAGCACGGGGGGGCCACAAGATACGCAGTATTTT	CASSTGGPQDTQYF
NA	TRBV5-5	TRBJ2-2	15	TRBD1	TGTGCCAGCAGTACTCGGGACAGCAGTACCGGGGAGCTGTTTTTT	CASSTRDSSTGELFF
few	TRBV20-1	TRBJ1-2	16	NA	TGCAGTGCTACCTACTTCGGGGAGCCAGGGGCATATGGCTACACCTTC	CSATYFGEPGAYGYTF
many	TRBV20-1	TRBJ2-1	16	TRBD2	TGCAGTGCTAGAGATTGGCGGGGGGGCTCCTACAATGAGCAGTTCTTC	CSARDWRGGSYNEQFF
NA	TRBV20-1	TRBJ1-2	14	NA	TGCAGTGCGTTAGGACAGAAAATTAACTATGGCTACACCTTC	CSALGQKINYGYTF
NA	TRBV5-4	TRBJ2-2	12	NA	TGTGCCAGCAGCTCCATCACCGGGGAGCTGTTTTTT	CASSSITGELFF
NA	TRBV19	TRBJ1-4	15	NA	TGTGCCAGTAGTATGATTGGGGCAACTAATGAAAAACTGTTTTTT	CASSMIGATNEKLFF
NA	TRBV19	TRBJ2-7	14	TRBD1	TGTGCCAGTAGTATAAGAGACAGGGGGCTCGAGCAGTACTTC	CASSIRDRGLEQYF